The source of this T cell receptor (beta chain) is a study of beta chain features in type 1 diabetes. CDR1 LGHNA and CDR2 YNFKEQ come from the germline V gene. V dropped 0 bases and J dropped 7; count of bases not matched to a gene: 0. The CDR3 extends over 15 amino acids. Expressed TCRB transcripts were sequenced because the isolated RNA had all been reverse transcribed beforehand. Generated by immunoSEQ multiplex PCR, the TCRdb table keeps only in-frame clones and is missing some. The table includes about 150,000 clones, around 10% detected once. The table lists this clone with a few counts. V gene TRBV4-2 combines with J gene TRBJ2-1; 13 positions match TRBD2. Source material: central memory CD4+ T cells from blood. The receptor's source is a man aged 18 to 29 in good health. CDR3 bases: TGTGCCAGCAGCCAAGAGACTAGCGGGAGGAATGAGCAGTTCTTC. Translating it yields CASSQETSGRNEQFF.